Detailed here is one TCR beta chain. Its antigen has not been determined. Base qualities are not recorded, but no much larger clone differs from it by a single base. Reading from cysteine to phenylalanine, the CDR3 counts 17 amino acids. CDR3 DNA only is kept here, 51 bases in frame from base 1. According to the germline V gene (reference sequence), CDR1 reads SEHNR and CDR2 reads FQNEAQ. Trimming takes 7 bases off V and 1 base off J; junction bases not matched to a gene: 12. This sample stems from a study of technical replicates of blood from a few donors (dated by TCRdb to about 2017). Receptor libraries were prepared by the immunoSEQ multiplex PCR assay. TCRdb carries this immuneACCESS record with in-frame sequences only. Its versions omit some clonotypes, under half of them owing to an unresolved V gene in the studies checked, with the rest unexplained. This sample comprises 75,000 to 100,000 clones, 90% to 95% of them detected only once. Of the sample, about 0.25% is held by the ten largest clones.

This TCR was sampled from a human donor in good health. In this chain, TRBV7-9 is recombined with TRBJ2-2; TRBD1 agrees with 7 junctional bases. The source material was T cells isolated from PBMCs. The CDR3 protein sequence reads: CASKEDRFVQNTGELFF. The sequence in DNA is TGTGCCAGCAAAGAGGACAGGTTTGTTCAGAACACCGGGGAGCTGTTTTTT.